Listed below are T cell receptor beta chains from one sample, sequenced in a study of blood T cell repertoires in COVID-19. Here immunoSEQ multiplex PCR was the method, and the copy in TCRdb shows in-frame clones only, minus some. Of fewer than 300,000 clones listed, 86% are singletons. The sample taken for sequencing was PBMCs or T cells enriched from blood (not recorded which). The source is a young man who had recovered from COVID-19. Both conserved end residues are trimmed from each CDR3.

>TRBV13|TRBJ2-7
ASSSTTSGRMHEQY
>TRBV4-1|TRBJ2-2
ASSQDQTGGGTGELF
>TRBV6-6|TRBJ1-2
ASSPTGNGYT
>TRBV5-1|TRBJ1-3
ASSLRAGGNTIY
>TRBV7-9|TRBJ2-3
ASSSTTATDTQY
>TRBV30|TRBJ1-1
ACEYTEAF
>TRBV2|TRBJ2-1
ASGRRLATQEQF
>TRBV20-1|TRBJ2-7
SASRAGDRKQY
>TRBV5-1|TRBJ2-1
ASSLLAGAGNEQF
>TRBV5-1|TRBJ1-5
ASSLAGGDNQPQH
>TRBV20-1|TRBJ2-7
SASPQGGEQY
>TRBV19|TRBJ2-2
ASSPLGEGTGELF
>TRBV4-1|TRBJ2-1
ASSQPGLAYEQF
>TRBV4-2|TRBJ2-7
ASSQAPAREGYEQY
>TRBV6-5|TRBJ1-3
ASSRVLSGNTIY
>TRBV10-1|TRBJ2-6
ASSEDLRLGIPSGANVLT
>TRBV28|TRBJ2-5
ASSLPGQQETQY
>TRBV5-1|TRBJ2-7
ASSSNPAGVQHEQY
>TRBV19|TRBJ1-6
ASSPIGTQKNSPLH
>TRBV7-9|TRBJ2-1
ASSYRYNEQF
>TRBV5-3|TRBJ1-5
ARSWTGFRQPQH
>TRBV4-2|TRBJ2-2
ASSQAGTSGRGAGELF
>TRBV2|TRBJ2-7
ASTQGFPYEQY
>TRBV2|TRBJ1-5
ASSQSQGAGNQPQH
>TRBV5-1|TRBJ1-3
ASSTSGQGMGNTIY
>TRBV2|TRBJ2-5
ASSGSTGQEY
>TRBV30|TRBJ1-1
AWHYGNTEAF
>TRBV19|TRBJ1-2
ASSISGYGYT
>TRBV6-5|TRBJ1-2
ASSYRRTGGGYGYT
>TRBV3-1/TRBV3-2|TRBJ2-2
ASSQVGAGANTGELF
>TRBV19|TRBJ2-7
ASSTKPGQGAREQY
>TRBV4-2|TRBJ1-1
ASSQDRQGEPEAF
>TRBV5-1|TRBJ2-3
ASSLQTSAPTDTQY
>TRBV5-4|TRBJ2-2
ASSLGGTINTGELF
>TRBV9|TRBJ2-3
ASSGRGSGTDTQY
>TRBV18|TRBJ1-1
ASSPVTANTEAF
>TRBV24-1|TRBJ2-5
ATSDFRETQY
>TRBV5-1|TRBJ2-5
ASSPRGRTSAETQY
>TRBV4-1|TRBJ1-2
ASSQASYGYT
>TRBV28|TRBJ1-5
ASSLPPGRTQH
>TRBV5-1|TRBJ2-1
ASSLALGGYNEQF
>TRBV6-1|TRBJ2-2
ASSEDRGRTGELF
>TRBV3-1/TRBV3-2|TRBJ1-2
ASSREDSQGYT
>TRBV10-3|TRBJ2-3
AILGGKSDTQY